This passage covers 10 T cell receptor beta chains from one sample sequenced in a study of cytotoxic CD8 clonotypes in ibrutinib-treated CLL. Clones were read by immunoSEQ multiplex PCR, and TCRdb kept only the in-frame ones, dropping some. The sample yields some 200,000 clones, approximately 79% seen once. The sequencing used PBMCs, collected after 12 months of ibrutinib treatment. The receptor set was obtained from a human donor with chronic lymphocytic leukemia.

This clone was seen a few times. CDR3 nucleotides: TGTGCCAGCAGTTACGGACAGGACAATGGCTACACCTTC. This translates into CASSYGQDNGYTF. The chain has TRBV6-6 and TRBJ1-2, with 7 bases that match TRBD1. The J segment lost 6 bases and the V segment lost 2 bases, leaving 3 bases of the junction unmatched. The CDR3 covers 13 residues. CDR1 is MNHNY and CDR2 is SVGAGI in the germline V gene (reference sequence).

The chain uses TRBV18 and TRBJ2-7; unclear D gene. The germline gives CDR1 KGHSH, CDR2 LQKENI. The V end was cut by 3 bases, the J end by 6 bases, with 12 bases between. The CDR3 runs to 13 residues. The CDR3 DNA reads TGTGCCAGCTCACCTCTCACGATGAGCGAGCAGTACTTC. This codes for CASSPLTMSEQYF.

This clone was counted ten times or more. The chain uses TRBV19 and TRBJ2-3, with 8 bases that match TRBD2. This CDR3 comprises 17 residues. CDR1 and CDR2 from the germline V gene are LNHDA and SQIVND (reference sequence). The junction had 14 bases not matched to a gene; V was cut back by 0 bases and J by 9 bases. CDR3 DNA: TGTGCCAGTAGTATAGATAGGGGCGGGGGGCACCCAGGAACGCAGTATTTT. Protein sequence: CASSIDRGGGHPGTQYF.

This chain uses TRBV7-8 with TRBJ1-2; 7 bases fit TRBD1. This CDR3 has 12 amino acids. V lost 2 bases and J lost 7; bases outside the gene matches: 1. Per germline, CDR1 SGHVS and CDR2 FQNEAQ. DNA of the CDR3: TGTGCCAGCAGCTTATCAGGGGGTGGCTACACCTTC. Residues: CASSLSGGGYTF. Drawing the rest from reference TRBV7-8 and TRBJ1-2, the complete variable domain is GAGVSQSPRYKVAKRGQDVALRCDPISGHVSLFWYQQALGQGPEFLTYFQNEAQLDKSGLPSDRFFAERPEGSVSTLKIQRTQQEDSAVYLCASSLSGGGYTFGSGTRLTVV.

The gene calls are TRBV5-1 and TRBJ2-3; D remains ambiguous. The CDR3 is made up of 12 amino acids. V was cut by 4 bases and J by 6 bases, with 9 bases left in between. Germline CDR1 is SGHRS and CDR2 is YFSETQ. For the CDR3, the DNA is TGCGCCAGCAGCAAAGGAACCGATACGCAGTATTTT. It codes for CASSKGTDTQYF.

The chain is built from TRBV19 and TRBJ2-7; TRBD1 matches 8 bases. J was trimmed by 3 bases and V by 1 base; bases with no gene match: 5. This CDR3 contains 15 residues. Per the germline V gene, CDR1 is LNHDA and CDR2 is SQIVND (reference sequence). CDR3 coding DNA: TGTGCCAGTAGTATAGCCCTGACAGGGGTCTACGAGCAGTACTTC. It encodes CASSIALTGVYEQYF.

At least ten counts were recorded for this clone. The rearrangement links TRBV7-9 to TRBJ1-4, with D unresolved. Between the trimmed V and J ends, which lost 3 bases and 0 bases, there was a span of 8 bases. CDR1 is SEHNR and CDR2 is FQNEAQ in the germline V gene (reference sequence). The CDR3 contains 15 residues. The CDR3 loop reads CASSFEDSTNEKLFF. CDR3 DNA: TGTGCCAGCAGCTTCGAAGACTCAACTAATGAAAAACTGTTTTTT.

The gene calls are TRBV4-1 and TRBJ1-1; unclear D gene. V was trimmed by 8 bases and J by 2 bases, leaving 9 bases between them. The CDR3 sequence is 12 residues long. The V gene's germline CDR1 is MGHRA and CDR2 YSYEKL. The CDR3 coding sequence is TGCGCCAGCCGTAAGGGTAACACTGAAGCTTTCTTT. Amino acid sequence: CASRKGNTEAFF.

Only one count was recorded for this clone. The chain carries TRBV12-5 and TRBJ1-1; 9 nucleotides align to TRBD1. The CDR3 covers 15 residues. With 5 bases clipped from V and 4 bases from J, the junction kept 8 bases outside the gene matches. Germline CDR1 and CDR2: LGHNT and FRNRAP. The CDR3 loop is CASGPGQGRTTEAFF. The CDR3 nucleotides read TGTGCTAGTGGTCCAGGACAGGGGAGGACCACTGAAGCTTTCTTT.

This clone is a singleton in its sample. DNA of the CDR3: TGCGCCAGCAGCTTGCAACGGGAGGGGGCCGAGCAGTACTTC. It specifies CASSLQREGAEQYF. The rearrangement links TRBV5-1 to TRBJ2-7; possibly TRBD2 for D (8 bases). Trimming took 1 base from V and 6 from J, leaving 14 bases between them. The CDR3 runs 14 residues. Per germline, CDR1 SGHRS and CDR2 YFSETQ.